The source of this T cell receptor beta chain is a study of shared clonotypes between healthy human individuals. About the study: There were three CD4 naive, three CD4 memory, two CD8 naive and one CD8 memory plates per donor.

Concerning this clone: Its target is not known.

The study's findings and limits: Generation probabilities of non-shared clonotypes were lower (relative to those shared by all four donors).

Caucasian adults living in Nashville, Tennessee, provided all samples. The CDR3 loop spans 14 amino acids. Germline CDR1 reads SGHAT; CDR2 reads FQNNGV. Trimming removed 6 bases at V and 0 bases at J, with 9 bases between. As processed by the authors: Because ImmunoSEQ provided only junction sequences with no quality scores, the filtering differed. The method was immunoSEQ multiplex PCR; TCRdb's version includes in-frame clones alone and lacks a portion of them. The DNA gave D and trimming, while V, J and clone size come from that table. This table has about 1.1 million clones, 70% to 85% appearing once.

This sequence originates from a man younger than 30 in good health. Some clones in this sample may be carry-over from other donors' samples. The sequencing input was memory CD4+ T cells from PBMCs. The subset here: CD45RA-negative fraction. The chain couples TRBV11-2 to TRBJ2-1; D is unclear. The CDR3 sequence is CASSRFLSYNEQFF. The CDR3 nucleotides read TGTGCCAGCAGTCGGTTTCTCTCCTACAATGAGCAGTTCTTC. The full variable domain, with the rest looked up from reference TRBV11-2 and TRBJ2-1, is EAGVAQSPRYKIIEKRQSVAFWCNPISGHATLYWYQQILGQGPKLLIQFQNNGVVDDSQLPKDRFSAERLKGVDSTLKIQPAKLEDSAVYLCASSRFLSYNEQFFGPGTRLTVL.